These 9 T cell receptor beta chains share one sample of origin, sequenced in a study of metastatic and nonmetastatic thyroid tumors. TCRdb re-called the PCR reads via MiXCR. The table shows some 38,000 clones, with approximately 19% occurring only once. Treatment of any kind had been given to no patient before thyroid surgery. The sequenced sample consisted of blood. The receptors here all came from a female donor with papillary thyroid cancer or a benign thyroid nodule (not recorded which). Some clones in this sample may be carry-over from other donors' samples.

At least ten counts were recorded for this clone. The chain recombines TRBV29-1 with TRBJ2-4; D remains ambiguous. Germline CDR1 SQVTM, CDR2 ANQGSEA. This CDR3 has 13 residues. Between the trimmed V and J ends, which lost 7 bases and 0 bases, there was a span of 10 bases. The DNA for the CDR3 is TGCAGCGCACTACAGAGAGCCAAAAACATTCAGTACTTC. It translates to CSALQRAKNIQYF.

This clone was detected ten times or more. The rearrangement uses TRBV28 and TRBJ2-6, with 7 bases lining up with TRBD2. With V trimmed by 3 bases and J by 0 bases, 5 bases remained unmatched. Germline assignment: CDR1 MDHEN and CDR2 SYDVKM. The CDR3 extends over 17 amino acids. The CDR3 spells CASSFASGGSGANVLTF. DNA of the CDR3: TGTGCCAGCAGTTTCGCTTCGGGGGGCTCTGGGGCCAACGTCCTGACTTTC.

This clone was recorded many times. Being one base from a much bigger clone, this may be a read error. For the CDR3, the DNA is TGTGCCAGCACAGAATCAGATCAGCCCCAGCATTTT. Its translation: CASTESDQPQHF. The V gene is TRBV28, the J gene TRBJ1-5; D uncertain. The CDR3 sequence is 12 residues long. V was clipped by 7 bases and J by 5 bases, with 9 bases between them. The V gene's germline CDR1 is MDHEN and CDR2 SYDVKM.

This clone was seen only a few times. A much larger clone lies a single base off, so this may be a read error. The V and J genes are TRBV7-9 and TRBJ2-3; no clear D gene. This CDR3 comprises 11 residues. Between the trimmed V and J ends, which lost 2 bases and 9 bases, there was a span of 6 bases. Germline values: CDR1 SEHNR, CDR2 FQNEAQ (reference sequence). The CDR3 protein is CASSLSITQYF. In nucleotides, the CDR3 is TGTGCCAGCAGCTTAAGTATCACGCAGTATTTT.

This clone was recorded at least ten times. The gene calls are TRBV19 and TRBJ1-4; D is unclear. Germline CDR1 and CDR2: LNHDA and SQIVND (reference sequence). The CDR3 totals 13 residues. The ends were cut back, 8 bases at V and 6 bases at J, with 13 bases in the middle. CDR3 DNA sequence: TGTGCCAGTCAAAGGACCCTTTATGAAAAACTGTTTTTT. It yields the protein CASQRTLYEKLFF.

As for this clone: A clone one base away is much larger, so this may be a read error. This sequence joins TRBV7-8 and TRBJ2-5; D is ambiguous. The CDR3 is 15 residues long. Germline lookup yields CDR1 SGHVS and CDR2 FQNEAQ. Trimming took off 2 bases at V and 5 bases at J, with 15 bases between the two ends. The CDR3 sequence: CASSLKRMASETQYF. CDR3 nucleotide sequence: TGTGCCAGCAGCTTAAAGAGGATGGCTAGTGAGACCCAGTACTTC. The full variable domain, rest sourced from reference TRBV7-8 and TRBJ2-5, is GAGVSQSPRYKVAKRGQDVALRCDPISGHVSLFWYQQALGQGPEFLTYFQNEAQLDKSGLPSDRFFAERPEGSVSTLKIQRTQQEDSAVYLCASSLKRMASETQYFGPGTRLLVL.

This clone was counted ten times or more. This chain links TRBV4-2 with TRBJ2-3, with TRBD2 matching over 16 bases. This CDR3 region has 16 residues. V lost 6 bases, J lost 4 bases, and 4 bases stayed unmatched. In germline, CDR1 is LGHNA, CDR2 YNFKEQ. This CDR3 reads CASSSGLAGGPDTQYF. The CDR3, as DNA: TGTGCCAGCAGTTCGGGACTAGCGGGAGGGCCAGATACGCAGTATTTT.

This clone was seen at least ten times. The gene calls are TRBV2 and TRBJ1-2; a possible D gene is TRBD1 (6 bases). The CDR3 contains 15 residues. Germline V CDR1 and CDR2: SNHLY, FYNNEI. With 0 bases removed from V and 6 bases from J, the gap between germline ends came to 14 bases. The CDR3 region is CASSEALAGDHGYTF. The CDR3 bases are TGTGCCAGCAGTGAAGCCCTGGCAGGGGATCATGGCTACACCTTC.

This clone was detected many times. A read error may explain this, as a much larger clone is one base away. The chain links TRBV24-1 to TRBJ2-2; D may match TRBD1 or TRBD2 (5 bases each). Looked up from germline, CDR1 is KGHDR and CDR2 is SFDVKD. The V and J ends lost 2 bases and 0 bases respectively, with 21 bases between them. The CDR3 extends over 20 amino acids. For the CDR3, the DNA is TGTGCCACCAGTGATTCTCCGGGACCAGCGGTATCACCGAACACCGGGGAGCTGTTTTTT. It is translated as CATSDSPGPAVSPNTGELFF.